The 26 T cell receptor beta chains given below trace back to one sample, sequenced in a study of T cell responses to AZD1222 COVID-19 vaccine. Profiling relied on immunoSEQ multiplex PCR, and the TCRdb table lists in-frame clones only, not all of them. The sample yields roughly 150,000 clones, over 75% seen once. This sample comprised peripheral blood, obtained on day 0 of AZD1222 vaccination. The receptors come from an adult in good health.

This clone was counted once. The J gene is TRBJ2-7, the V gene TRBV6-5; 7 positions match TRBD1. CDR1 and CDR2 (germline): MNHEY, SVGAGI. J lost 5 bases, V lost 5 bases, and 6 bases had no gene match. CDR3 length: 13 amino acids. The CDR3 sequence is CASSPRTGHEQYV. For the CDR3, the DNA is TGTGCCAGCAGTCCGAGGACAGGCCACGAGCAGTACGTC.

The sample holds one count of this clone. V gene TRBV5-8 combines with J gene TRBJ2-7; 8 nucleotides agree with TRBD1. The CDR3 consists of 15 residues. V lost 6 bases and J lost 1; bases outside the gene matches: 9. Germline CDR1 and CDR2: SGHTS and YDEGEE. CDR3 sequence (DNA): TGTGCCAGCAACGTCATCGGGGACAGGTCCTACGAGCAGTACTTC. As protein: CASNVIGDRSYEQYF.

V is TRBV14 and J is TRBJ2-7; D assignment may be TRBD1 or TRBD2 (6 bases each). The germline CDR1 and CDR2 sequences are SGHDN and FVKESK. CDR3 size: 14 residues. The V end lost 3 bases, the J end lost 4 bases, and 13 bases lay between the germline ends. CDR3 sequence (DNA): TGTGCCAGCAGCCAGATACGGGGGCCGTACGAGCAGTACTTC. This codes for CASSQIRGPYEQYF.

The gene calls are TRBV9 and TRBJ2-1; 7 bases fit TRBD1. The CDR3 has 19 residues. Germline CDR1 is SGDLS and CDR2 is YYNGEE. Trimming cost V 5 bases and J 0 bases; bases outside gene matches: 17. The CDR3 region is CASSRTTGQSLSSYNEQFF. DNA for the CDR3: TGTGCCAGCAGTCGTACCACGGGACAGTCCTTGAGCTCCTACAATGAGCAGTTCTTC.

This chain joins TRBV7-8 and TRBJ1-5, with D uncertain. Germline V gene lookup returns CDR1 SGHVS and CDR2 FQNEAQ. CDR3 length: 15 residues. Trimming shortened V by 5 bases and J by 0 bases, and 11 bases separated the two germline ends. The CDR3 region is CASSPEGLSNQPQHF. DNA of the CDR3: TGTGCCAGCAGCCCCGAGGGTCTTAGCAATCAGCCCCAGCATTTT.

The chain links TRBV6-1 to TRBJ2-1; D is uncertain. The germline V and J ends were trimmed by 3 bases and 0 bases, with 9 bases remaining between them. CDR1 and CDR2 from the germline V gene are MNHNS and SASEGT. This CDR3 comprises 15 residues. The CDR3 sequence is CASSDRAPSYNEQFF. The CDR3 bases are TGTGCCAGCAGTGACCGGGCCCCCTCCTACAATGAGCAGTTCTTC.

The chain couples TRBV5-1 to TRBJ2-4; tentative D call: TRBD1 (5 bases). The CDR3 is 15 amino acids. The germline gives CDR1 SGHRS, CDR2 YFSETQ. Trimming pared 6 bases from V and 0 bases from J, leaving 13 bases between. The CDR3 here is CASKDSTLAKNIQYF. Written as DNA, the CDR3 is TGCGCCAGCAAAGACAGTACCCTAGCCAAAAACATTCAGTACTTC. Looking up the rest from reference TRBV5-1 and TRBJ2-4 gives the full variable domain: KAGVTQTPRYLIKTRGQQVTLSCSPISGHRSVSWYQQTPGQGLQFLFEYFSETQRNKGNFPGRFSGRQFSNSRSEMNVSTLELGDSALYLCASKDSTLAKNIQYFGAGTRLSVL.

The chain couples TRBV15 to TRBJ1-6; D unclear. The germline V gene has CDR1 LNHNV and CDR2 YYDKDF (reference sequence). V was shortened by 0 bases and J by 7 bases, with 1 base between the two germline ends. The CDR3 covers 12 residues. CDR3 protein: CATSRENSPLHF. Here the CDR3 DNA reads TGTGCCACCAGCAGAGAAAATTCACCCCTCCACTTT. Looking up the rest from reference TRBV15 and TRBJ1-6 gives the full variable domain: DAMVIQNPRYQVTQFGKPVTLSCSQTLNHNVMYWYQQKSSQAPKLLFHYYDKDFNNEADTPDNFQSRRPNTSFCFLDIRSPGLGDTAMYLCATSRENSPLHFGNGTRLTVT.

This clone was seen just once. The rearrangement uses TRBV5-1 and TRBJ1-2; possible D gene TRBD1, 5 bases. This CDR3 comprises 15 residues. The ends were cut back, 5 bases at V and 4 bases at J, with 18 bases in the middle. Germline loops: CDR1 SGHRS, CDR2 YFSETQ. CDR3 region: CASREGQLGLYGYTF. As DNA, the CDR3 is TGCGCCAGCAGGGAAGGACAATTGGGGCTCTATGGCTACACCTTC.

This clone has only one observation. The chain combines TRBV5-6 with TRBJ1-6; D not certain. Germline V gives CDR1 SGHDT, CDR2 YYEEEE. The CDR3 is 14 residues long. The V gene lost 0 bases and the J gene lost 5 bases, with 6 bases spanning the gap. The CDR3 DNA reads TGTGCCAGCAGCTTGGCCGGGAATAATTCACCCCTCCACTTT. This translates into CASSLAGNNSPLHF.

The CDR3: CASSVGGIPGTEAFF. CDR3 in DNA: TGTGCCAGCAGCGTAGGGGGCATCCCTGGAACTGAAGCTTTCTTT. V usage is TRBV9 and J usage is TRBJ1-1, with D tentatively TRBD1 (5 bases). CDR1 and CDR2 (germline): SGDLS, YYNGEE. The CDR3 consists of 15 residues. V was clipped by 0 bases and J by 5 bases, with 14 bases between them.

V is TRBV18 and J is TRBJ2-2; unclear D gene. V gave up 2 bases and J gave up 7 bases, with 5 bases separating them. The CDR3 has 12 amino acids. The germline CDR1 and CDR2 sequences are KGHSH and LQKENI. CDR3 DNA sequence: TGTGCCAGCTCACCATATATCGGGGAGCTGTTTTTT. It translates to CASSPYIGELFF.

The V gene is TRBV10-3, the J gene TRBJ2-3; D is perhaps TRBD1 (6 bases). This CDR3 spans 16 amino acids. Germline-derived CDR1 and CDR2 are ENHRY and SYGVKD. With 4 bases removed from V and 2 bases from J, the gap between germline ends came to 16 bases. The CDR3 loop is CAISGAHRDITDTQYF. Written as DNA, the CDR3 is TGTGCCATCAGTGGAGCACACAGGGACATCACAGATACGCAGTATTTT.

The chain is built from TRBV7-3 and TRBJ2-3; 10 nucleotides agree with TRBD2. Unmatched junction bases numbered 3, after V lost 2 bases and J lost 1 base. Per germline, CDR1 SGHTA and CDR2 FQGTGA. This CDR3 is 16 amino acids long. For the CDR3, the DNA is TGTGCCAGCAGCTTACCCGGACTAGCGGGCACAGATACGCAGTATTTT. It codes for CASSLPGLAGTDTQYF.

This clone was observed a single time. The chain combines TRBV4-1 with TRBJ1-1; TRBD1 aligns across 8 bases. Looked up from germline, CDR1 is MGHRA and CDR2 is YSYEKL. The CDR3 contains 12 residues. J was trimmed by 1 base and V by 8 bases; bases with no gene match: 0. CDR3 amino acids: CASGQGNTEAFF. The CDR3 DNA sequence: TGCGCCAGCGGACAGGGGAACACTGAAGCTTTCTTT.

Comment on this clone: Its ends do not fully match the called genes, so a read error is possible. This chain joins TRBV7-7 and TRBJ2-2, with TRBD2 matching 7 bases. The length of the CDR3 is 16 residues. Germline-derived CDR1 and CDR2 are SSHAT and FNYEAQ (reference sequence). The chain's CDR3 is CASSHATSANTGELFF. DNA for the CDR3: TGTGCTAGCAGCCACGCAACTAGCGCCAACACCGGGGAGCTGTTTTTT.

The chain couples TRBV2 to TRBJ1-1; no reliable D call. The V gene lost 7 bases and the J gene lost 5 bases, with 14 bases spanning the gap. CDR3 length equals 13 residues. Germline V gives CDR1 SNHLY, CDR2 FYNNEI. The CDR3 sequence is CASMRALGTEAFF. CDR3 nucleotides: TGTGCCAGCATGAGGGCCCTGGGAACTGAAGCTTTCTTT.

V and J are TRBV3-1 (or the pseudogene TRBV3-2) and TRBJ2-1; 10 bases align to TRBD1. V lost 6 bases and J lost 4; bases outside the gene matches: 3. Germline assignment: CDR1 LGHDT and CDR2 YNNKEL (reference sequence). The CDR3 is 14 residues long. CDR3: CASRGTGVYNEQFF. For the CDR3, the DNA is TGTGCCAGCAGAGGGACAGGGGTATACAATGAGCAGTTCTTC.

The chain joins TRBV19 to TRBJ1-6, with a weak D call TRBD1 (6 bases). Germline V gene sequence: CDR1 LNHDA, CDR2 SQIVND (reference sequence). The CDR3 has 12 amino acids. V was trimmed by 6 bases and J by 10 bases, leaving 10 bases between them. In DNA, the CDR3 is TGTGCCAGTAGGGGGGGCTTATCACCCCTCCACTTT. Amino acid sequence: CASRGGLSPLHF.

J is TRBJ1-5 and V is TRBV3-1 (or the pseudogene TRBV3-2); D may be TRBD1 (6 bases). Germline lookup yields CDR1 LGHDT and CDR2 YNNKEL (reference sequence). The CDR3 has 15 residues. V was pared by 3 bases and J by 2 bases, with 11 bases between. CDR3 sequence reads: CASSQGTIGNQPQHF. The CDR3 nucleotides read TGTGCCAGCAGCCAGGGGACAATCGGCAATCAGCCCCAGCATTTT.

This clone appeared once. For the CDR3, the DNA is TGTGCCAGTAAAGGACAACCGTATGGCTACACCTTC. Translated: CASKGQPYGYTF. This chain links TRBV19 with TRBJ1-2, with D tentatively TRBD1 (5 bases). Deletions cut 7 bases from V and 5 bases from J, with 11 bases between. CDR1 and CDR2 from the germline V gene are LNHDA and SQIVND (reference sequence). The CDR3 is made up of 12 amino acids.

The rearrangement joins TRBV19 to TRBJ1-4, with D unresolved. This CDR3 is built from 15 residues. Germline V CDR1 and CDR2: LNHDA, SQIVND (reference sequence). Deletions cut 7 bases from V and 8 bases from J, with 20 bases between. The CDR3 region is CASTRALTEGEKLFF. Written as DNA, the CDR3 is TGTGCCAGTACCCGGGCCCTTACCGAGGGCGAAAAACTGTTTTTT.

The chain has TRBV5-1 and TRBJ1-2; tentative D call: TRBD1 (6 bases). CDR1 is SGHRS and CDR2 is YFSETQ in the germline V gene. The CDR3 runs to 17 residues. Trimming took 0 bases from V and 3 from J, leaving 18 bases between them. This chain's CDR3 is CASSLVNRDTSDYGYTF. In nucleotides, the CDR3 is TGCGCCAGCAGCTTGGTCAACAGGGACACTTCGGACTATGGCTACACCTTC.

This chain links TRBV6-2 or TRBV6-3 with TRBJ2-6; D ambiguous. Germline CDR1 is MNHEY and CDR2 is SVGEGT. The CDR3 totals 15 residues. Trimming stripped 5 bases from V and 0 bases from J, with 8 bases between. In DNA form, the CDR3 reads TGTGCCAGCAGTCGAGGTAGCTCTGGGGCCAACGTCCTGACTTTC. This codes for CASSRGSSGANVLTF.

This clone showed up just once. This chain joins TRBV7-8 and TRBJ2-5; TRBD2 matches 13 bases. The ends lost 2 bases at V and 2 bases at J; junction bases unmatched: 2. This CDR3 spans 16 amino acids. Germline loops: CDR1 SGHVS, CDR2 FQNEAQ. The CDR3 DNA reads TGTGCCAGCAGCTTAACTAGCGGGGGGGCACAAGAGACCCAGTACTTC. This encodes CASSLTSGGAQETQYF. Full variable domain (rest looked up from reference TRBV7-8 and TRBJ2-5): GAGVSQSPRYKVAKRGQDVALRCDPISGHVSLFWYQQALGQGPEFLTYFQNEAQLDKSGLPSDRFFAERPEGSVSTLKIQRTQQEDSAVYLCASSLTSGGAQETQYFGPGTRLLVL.

CDR3 DNA sequence: TGTGCCAGCAGCGGCCGAGGGACAGGAGAATACACCGGGGAGCTGTTTTTT. It encodes CASSGRGTGEYTGELFF. J is TRBJ2-2 and V is TRBV9, with 8 bases identical to TRBD1. The CDR3 contains 17 residues. J lost 3 bases, V lost 3 bases, and 10 bases had no gene match. The germline V gene encodes CDR1 SGDLS and CDR2 YYNGEE.